This T cell receptor beta chain is from a study of tumor-infiltrating lymphocytes in primary liver carcinoma. Across the whole study: The patients comprised men and women between the ages of 30 and 69 years.

From roughly 0.5 ug total RNA, TCR beta cDNA was generated with a primer in the constant region. Amplification in three nested multiplex PCR rounds with slightly modified ARM-PCR gave rise to TCR beta libraries. Each of the first two PCR rounds ran roughly 10 cycles with TRBV1-TRBV30 forward and C-beta reverse primers. TCRdb recomputed calls from the multiplex PCR reads with MiXCR, one row per CDR3 protein. The sample holds approximately 190,000 distinct CDR3 sequences, about 85% seen once. There are 15 residues in the CDR3. Germline assignment: CDR1 SGHAT and CDR2 FQNNGV. Without any cell sorting, roughly 18-31 mg of bulk tissue yielded co-extracted RNA and DNA. Without exception, tumor samples held over 75% viable tumor cells. About this clonotype itself: The junction does not match germline at one end; this may be a read error.

The TCR comes from a man aged 35-49 years with primary liver carcinoma and hepatitis B virus infection. The V gene is TRBV11-2, the J gene TRBJ2-4; no firm D call. Sample: tumor tissue from primary liver carcinoma. The CDR3 nucleotides read TGTGCCAGCACCACTTCGGCAGTAGCCAAAAACGTTCAGAACTTC. Translating it yields CASTTSAVAKNVQNF.